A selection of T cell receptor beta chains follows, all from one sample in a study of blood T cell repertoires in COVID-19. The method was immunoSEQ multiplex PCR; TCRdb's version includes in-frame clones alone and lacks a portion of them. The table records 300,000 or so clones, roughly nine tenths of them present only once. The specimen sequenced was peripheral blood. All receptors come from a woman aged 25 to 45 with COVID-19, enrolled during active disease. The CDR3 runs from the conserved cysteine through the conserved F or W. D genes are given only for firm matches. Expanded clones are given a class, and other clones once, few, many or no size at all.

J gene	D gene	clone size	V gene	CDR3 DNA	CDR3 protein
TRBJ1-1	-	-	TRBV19	TGTGCCAGTAGTATCGGTGGCAGGGGAAACACTGAAGCTTTCTTT	CASSIGGRGNTEAFF
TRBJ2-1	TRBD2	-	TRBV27	TGTGCCAGCAGTTTTGGACTAGCGGGGCCCTCTGAGCAGTTCTTC	CASSFGLAGPSEQFF
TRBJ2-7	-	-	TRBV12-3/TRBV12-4	TGTGCCAGCGGAGTCTACGAGCAGTACTTC	CASGVYEQYF
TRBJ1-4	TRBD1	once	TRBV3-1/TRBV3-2	TGTGCCAGCAGCCAGGGAACGGGACAGGGTAATGAAAAACTGTTTTTT	CASSQGTGQGNEKLFF
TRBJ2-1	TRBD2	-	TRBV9	TGTGCCAGCAGCGTAGTTAGCGGGAGTACCTCCTACAATGAGCAGTTCTTC	CASSVVSGSTSYNEQFF
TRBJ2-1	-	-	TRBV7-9	TGTGCCAGCAGCTTAATGAGTAGCGAGCAGTTCTTC	CASSLMSSEQFF
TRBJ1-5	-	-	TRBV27	TGTGCCAGCGGCTTCGATGGGGGACAAAAGCCCCAGCATTTT	CASGFDGGQKPQHF
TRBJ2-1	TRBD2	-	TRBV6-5	TGTGCCAGCAGTCCCAGCGGGAGAGGCTACAATGAGCAGTTCTTC	CASSPSGRGYNEQFF
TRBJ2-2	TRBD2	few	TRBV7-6	TGTGCCAGCAGCTTAGCGAGACCGGGCCAGCGGGAGTGGAACACCGGGGAGCTGTTTTTT	CASSLARPGQREWNTGELFF
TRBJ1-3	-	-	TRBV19	TGTGCCAGTAGTATACAGGGTGATGGAAACACCATATATTTT	CASSIQGDGNTIYF
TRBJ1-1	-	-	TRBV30	TGTGCCTGGGACAGAAAGAACACTGAAGCTTTCTTT	CAWDRKNTEAFF
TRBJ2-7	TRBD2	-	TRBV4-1	TGCGCCAGCAGCCAAGTAGCGGGAAGCTACGAGCAGTACTTC	CASSQVAGSYEQYF
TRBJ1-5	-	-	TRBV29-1	TGCAGCGTTGGTAGAGGGTACGATCAGCCCCAGCATTTT	CSVGRGYDQPQHF
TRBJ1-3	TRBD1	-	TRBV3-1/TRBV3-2	TGTGCCAGCAGCCGAGCGGGACAGGGGATAGGAAACACCATATATTTT	CASSRAGQGIGNTIYF
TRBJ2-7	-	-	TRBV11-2	TGTGCCAGCAGCTTAGAGCGGGATACCTACGAGCAGTACTTC	CASSLERDTYEQYF
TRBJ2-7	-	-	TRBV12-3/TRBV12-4	TGTGCCAGCAGCATTACAGAGAAATACGAGCAGTACTTC	CASSITEKYEQYF
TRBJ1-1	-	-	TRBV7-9	TGTGCCAGCAGCCCAGGGGCGTGGATGAGCACTGAAGCTTTCTTT	CASSPGAWMSTEAFF
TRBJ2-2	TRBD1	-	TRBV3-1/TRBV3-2	TGTGCCAGCAGCCAACGGGACAGGGATGCCGGGGAGCTGTTTTTT	CASSQRDRDAGELFF
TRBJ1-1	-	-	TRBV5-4	TGTGCCAGCAGCTTACAGACAGGTCAGAACACTGAAGCTTTCTTT	CASSLQTGQNTEAFF
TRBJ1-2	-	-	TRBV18	TGTGCCAGCTCACCTAGCGGGGCGGGCCCTAACTATGGCTACACCTTC	CASSPSGAGPNYGYTF
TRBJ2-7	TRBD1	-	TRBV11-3	TGTGCCAGCAGCAAGAGACAGGGTCACAACGAGCAGTACTTC	CASSKRQGHNEQYF
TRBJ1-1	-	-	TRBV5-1	TGCGCCAGCAGCTTATCAGGGTTGAACACTGAAGCTTTCTTT	CASSLSGLNTEAFF
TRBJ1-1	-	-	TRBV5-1	TGCGCCAGCAGCTTGGGACTAGATTTCATCTTT	CASSLGLDFIF
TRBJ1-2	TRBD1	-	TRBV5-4	TGTGCCAGCAGCGCGGACAGGACCTATGGCTACACCTTC	CASSADRTYGYTF